The source of this T cell receptor (beta chain) is a study of T cells in Graves' hyperthyroidism and ophthalmopathy (dated by TCRdb to about 2019). As for the study more broadly: Peripheral blood was collected at initial diagnosis, before any treatment. To identify distinguishing TCR V-J signatures, a discovery cohort of around 100 patients was used, comprising 40 to 45 with Graves' ophthalmopathy and under 60 with stable Graves' hyperthyroidism. Prospective prediction of ophthalmopathy was tested in an independent validation cohort consisting of some 18 hyperthyroidism patients and approximately 16 patients who later progressed to ophthalmopathy. The 75 to 100 discovery patients were divided at random into training and test sets in a 7:3 ratio. In over five Graves' hyperthyroidism patients, the study also compared T-cell repertoires from thyroid tissue with T-cell repertoires from blood. Once sampling was done, hyperthyroidism patients were given methimazole at a starting dose of 30 mg daily, whereas ophthalmopathy patients were given high-dose intravenous methylprednisolone. TCR Vbeta CDR3 sequencing of approximately 140 peripheral blood samples (roughly 43 ophthalmopathy, some 75 hyperthyroidism and about 17 progressor patients) is reported in the paper.

A note on this clonotype: The antigen this receptor binds is unknown. Base quality data are lacking; no much larger clone is found one base away.

Hyperthyroidism patients were aged 18 to 65 years and newly diagnosed, with disease duration of less than 2 months. Patients with uncontrolled infections, other autoimmune diseases, pregnancy or lactation were excluded. Diagnoses were established on the basis of clinical symptoms, serum thyroxine and TRAb, thyroid ultrasound, and orbital computed tomography. Blood from progressor patients was collected at the time of first diagnosis with hyperthyroidism, before any ophthalmopathy symptoms had appeared. Ficoll-Paque density gradient centrifugation was used to isolate PBMCs from approximately 11 ml of fresh peripheral blood. Progressor patients were defined as those initially diagnosed with Graves' hyperthyroidism in whom ophthalmopathy developed during follow-up. Total RNA was extracted using Trizol reagent, and RNA quality was assessed on an Agilent 2100 Bioanalyzer. Amplification of TCR beta CDR3 regions was carried out from RNA transcripts. A first-round RT-PCR of the TCR CDR3 used the HTBI primer set with the Qiagen OneStep RT-PCR kit. Libraries were constructed in a second round of multiplex PCR, after which size selection and purification were carried out. Paired-end sequencing of the libraries was performed with 100 bp reads on an Illumina HiSeq2000. As for the authors' bioinformatics: Raw data were processed with SOAPnuke, discarding reads with adapters, uncalled bases, mean Phred below 15, or no exact constant-primer or identifier match. COPE v1.2.5 was used to merge high-quality paired reads, and clonotypes were defined as unique nucleotide sequences. Clonotypes were aligned to IMGT TRBV, TRBD and TRBJ reference segments using MiTCR v1.1. The analysis included only V-J combinations with a frequency above 0.0001, which together covered 99% to 99.2% of the repertoires. A TCS score was defined as the ratio of F50 (clonal expansion) to E x V (chaos), with BLOSUM62-based TCRdist applied between CDR3 peptides within each V-J. Welch's t-statistics and random forest reduced around 550 V-J features to around 14, which were used in a naive Bayes classifier (R e1071). Through fastp at Q25 and MiXCR, TCRdb rebuilt clones from the public reads, retaining in-frame beta chains. Each CDR3 protein gets just one entry, which takes the most common genes and DNA from the rows behind it. The V and J calls here are based on TCRdb, not the publication. This sample lists about 380,000 distinct CDR3 sequences; roughly 12% were detected once. Around 21% of the sample is in the top ten clones.

V drops 5 bases and J drops 1 base, leaving 5 bases in between. As encoded in the germline V gene, CDR1 is KGHDR while CDR2 is SFDVKD. The CDR3 measures 14 amino acids from cysteine to phenylalanine. Of the read, only the CDR3 DNA is kept; its 42 bases are in frame from base 1. Paper-wide results and their limitations: In cross-validation, a model built on a 13 V-J signature told ophthalmopathy apart from stable hyperthyroidism with roughly 87% sensitivity and roughly 81% specificity, and in testing the same model reached 80%/75%. Most expanded thyroid clonotypes (frequency above 0.001) were also found in blood, which suggests that blood repertoires may mirror thyroid immune responses. In validation, the model predicted progression to ophthalmopathy with just under 71% sensitivity and around 72% specificity, a median of 6.5 months before onset. Sample size was not statistically predetermined, and investigators were not blinded to group allocation.

This chain joins TRBV24-1 to TRBJ2-6, with the D gene not confidently named. This clonotype originated in a man aged 25-45 years with Graves' hyperthyroidism that later progressed to Graves' ophthalmopathy. Sequences were obtained from blood. The CDR3: CATSAPSGANVLTF. The nucleotides read TGTGCCACCAGTGCTCCTTCTGGGGCCAACGTCCTGACTTTC.